The TCR beta chain described here comes from a study of preoperative IRX-2 immunotherapy in early breast cancer. Treatment in this sample: preoperative locoregional IRX-2 cytokine immunotherapy. Patients received preoperative, locoregional IRX-2 cytokine immunotherapy in a phase Ib study. The CDR3 has 15 amino acids. The V gene's germline CDR1 is SGHRS and CDR2 YFSETQ. V was cut by 0 bases and J by 2 bases, with 10 bases left in between. The data were produced by immunoSEQ multiplex PCR, yet TCRdb's version contains in-frame clones alone and is incomplete. The sample has tens of thousands of clones; roughly 80% are singletons. With respect to this clone: The same CDR3 also results from other DNA sequences found in this sample.

The receptor's source is a human donor with breast cancer. V gene TRBV5-1 combines with J gene TRBJ2-3; D might be TRBD2 (6 bases). Here the sequenced sample was lymph node tissue, taken after IRX-2 immunotherapy. CDR3 bases: TGCGCCAGCAGCTTGGTCGGGGGATCCACAGATACGCAGTATTTT. Its translation: CASSLVGGSTDTQYF.